This TCR beta chain was retrieved from a study of cytomegalovirus exposure and HLA in healthy donors. The PCR used 60 Vbeta and 13 Jbeta primers. Using immunoSEQ multiplex PCR, the repertoire was profiled, and TCRdb retains in-frame clones only, with some absent. This table holds about 130,000 clones, over 70% found once. Germline CDR1 is MNHNS and CDR2 is SASEGT. This CDR3 spans 14 amino acids. V gave up 5 bases and J gave up 3 bases, with 14 bases separating them. This clonotype originated in a woman between 40 and 55 years old in good health and CMV-seronegative. V usage is TRBV6-1 and J usage is TRBJ2-7, with a tentative D call TRBD2 (5 bases). The sample comprised PBMCs. The CDR3 DNA reads TGTGCCAGCAGTCCAGAGCGGACCTACTACGAGCAGTACTTC. It codes for CASSPERTYYEQYF.